This entry lists 18 T cell receptor beta chains sequenced from one sample in a study of cytomegalovirus exposure and HLA in healthy donors. It was with 60 Vbeta and 13 Jbeta primers that the PCR ran. Here immunoSEQ multiplex PCR was the method, and the copy in TCRdb shows in-frame clones only, minus some. In the table there are 150,000 or so clones, almost 80% of which are singletons. Sequencing was done on a sample of PBMCs. The receptors come from a man aged 35-49 years in good health and CMV-seropositive.

The chain uses TRBV15 and TRBJ1-1; D perhaps matches TRBD1 (5 bases). CDR3 size: 13 residues. Germline CDR1 LNHNV, CDR2 YYDKDF (reference sequence). Deletions cut 3 bases from V and 5 bases from J, with 10 bases between. CDR3 protein: CATSSSRTTEAFF. CDR3 sequence (DNA): TGTGCCACCAGCAGCTCCCGGACAACTGAAGCTTTCTTT.

The rearrangement uses TRBV7-6 and TRBJ1-1; a possible D gene is TRBD1 (6 bases). V was trimmed by 2 bases and J by 5 bases, leaving 9 bases between them. The CDR3 sequence is 13 residues long. CDR1 is SGHVS, CDR2 FNYEAQ, per germline. CDR3: CASSLSTGTEAFF. The CDR3 DNA is TGTGCCAGCAGCTTATCTACAGGGACTGAAGCTTTCTTT.

This chain links TRBV15 with TRBJ2-7, with 7 bases aligning to TRBD1. V lost 5 bases and J lost 3; bases outside the gene matches: 10. CDR1 and CDR2 (germline): LNHNV, YYDKDF (reference sequence). CDR3 length: 15 residues. The DNA of the CDR3 is TGTGCCACCAGCCTATACAAGGGGGCGATCTACGAGCAGTACTTC. It is translated as CATSLYKGAIYEQYF.

The chain combines TRBV18 with TRBJ1-1; possibly TRBD1 for D (6 bases). The CDR3 has 13 amino acids. The germline gives CDR1 KGHSH, CDR2 LQKENI. The V gene lost 3 bases and the J gene lost 2 bases, with 7 bases spanning the gap. The CDR3 loop reads CASSPRGNTEAFF. The CDR3 coding sequence is TGTGCCAGCTCACCCAGGGGAAACACTGAAGCTTTCTTT.

The J gene is TRBJ2-7, the V gene TRBV9; 10 nucleotides match TRBD2. The CDR3 covers 15 residues. J lost 7 bases, V lost 0 bases, and 7 bases had no gene match. Germline V gene lookup returns CDR1 SGDLS and CDR2 YYNGEE. CDR3 DNA sequence: TGTGCCAGCAGCGTAGGGCTAGCGGGGGCTCGGGAGCAGTACTTC. It yields the protein CASSVGLAGAREQYF.

The J gene is TRBJ2-3, the V gene TRBV5-1; tentative D call: TRBD2 (6 bases). Trimming shortened V by 1 base and J by 4 bases, and 19 bases separated the two germline ends. The CDR3 covers 17 residues. From germline, CDR1 is SGHRS and CDR2 YFSETQ. CDR3 loop: CASSLLAETVGSDTQYF. The CDR3 bases are TGCGCCAGCAGCTTGTTAGCGGAAACAGTGGGGTCAGATACGCAGTATTTT.

The rearrangement joins TRBV28 to TRBJ1-2, with D perhaps TRBD1 (5 bases). The ends were cut back, 2 bases at V and 2 bases at J, with 15 bases in the middle. The CDR3 extends over 16 amino acids. In germline, CDR1 is MDHEN, CDR2 SYDVKM. CDR3 DNA: TGTGCCAGCAGTTTAAATATTGGGCAGGGAAACTATGGCTACACCTTC. This translates into CASSLNIGQGNYGYTF.

The J gene is TRBJ1-1, the V gene TRBV2; D ambiguous. Germline V lookup: CDR1 SNHLY, CDR2 FYNNEI. CDR3 length: 14 residues. The V end lost 8 bases, the J end lost 4 bases, and 17 bases lay between the germline ends. Written as DNA, the CDR3 is TGTGCCAGCGGCCCCTTGGGGAGGGCCACTGAAGCTTTCTTT. This translates into CASGPLGRATEAFF.

The chain recombines TRBV9 with TRBJ1-2; 7 bases line up with TRBD1. Germline-derived CDR1 and CDR2 are SGDLS and YYNGEE. V shed 3 bases and J 5 bases; nucleotides not matched to a gene: 7. The CDR3 is 14 amino acids. The CDR3 is CASSAEQGKYGYTF. In DNA form, the CDR3 reads TGTGCCAGCAGCGCCGAACAGGGGAAGTATGGCTACACCTTC.

The genes are TRBV6-5 and TRBJ2-4, with 8 nucleotides matching TRBD1. CDR3 size: 16 residues. With 0 bases clipped from V and 0 bases from J, the junction kept 1 base outside the gene matches. The V gene's germline CDR1 is MNHEY and CDR2 SVGAGI. DNA of the CDR3: TGTGCCAGCAGTTACTCGGGACAGGTAGCCAAAAACATTCAGTACTTC. Its translation is CASSYSGQVAKNIQYF.

The table lists this clone with a count of one. The V gene is TRBV5-6, the J gene TRBJ2-1, with TRBD2 matching 11 bases. This CDR3 region has 16 residues. In germline, CDR1 is SGHDT, CDR2 YYEEEE. V dropped 2 bases and J dropped 8; count of bases not matched to a gene: 9. CDR3 residues: CASSLASGRPVDEQFF. CDR3 bases: TGTGCCAGCAGCTTAGCTAGCGGGAGGCCGGTCGATGAGCAGTTCTTC.

Here the CDR3 reads CASTRTYASTDTQYF. CDR3 nucleotides: TGTGCCAGCACCAGGACATACGCTAGCACAGATACGCAGTATTTT. The chain uses TRBV2 and TRBJ2-3; D may be TRBD1 (5 bases). Trimming removed 7 bases from V and 0 bases from J, with 14 bases in between. The CDR3 totals 15 residues. Germline V lookup: CDR1 SNHLY, CDR2 FYNNEI.

The gene calls are TRBV27 and TRBJ2-5; 11 bases line up with TRBD2. Gene TRBJ2-7 matches the end of the DNA better, so the J call may be wrong. The CDR3 extends over 17 amino acids. Germline V lookup: CDR1 MNHEY, CDR2 SMNVEV (reference sequence). CDR3 coding DNA: TGTGCCAGCAGTCCCTATCCGACTAGCGGGGTAACCTACGAGCAGTACTTC. It is translated as CASSPYPTSGVTYEQYF.

This clone was detected only a few times. In nucleotides, the CDR3 is TGTGCCAGCAGCTTAAGGGTGGAGGCAGATACGCAGTATTTT. Its protein product is CASSLRVEADTQYF. This rearrangement joins TRBV7-9 to TRBJ2-3, with D possibly TRBD2 on 5 matching bases. This CDR3 contains 14 residues. V lost 2 bases and J lost 4, with 10 bases in between. CDR1 and CDR2 from the germline V gene are SEHNR and FQNEAQ (reference sequence). The variable domain in full, completed from reference TRBV7-9 and TRBJ2-3, reads DTGVSQNPRHKITKRGQNVTFRCDPISEHNRLYWYRQTLGQGPEFLTYFQNEAQLEKSRLLSDRFSAERPKGSFSTLEIQRTEQGDSAMYLCASSLRVEADTQYFGPGTRLTVL.

The CDR3 DNA sequence: TGCGCCAGCAGCTTGGCTACGGGACTATTCTACAATGAGCAGTTCTTC. It codes for CASSLATGLFYNEQFF. The chain has TRBV5-1 and TRBJ2-1; 7 bases agree with TRBD2. V lost 0 bases, J lost 3 bases, and 6 bases stayed unmatched. Germline V gene sequence: CDR1 SGHRS, CDR2 YFSETQ. CDR3 length: 16 residues. Variable domain in full (rest from reference TRBV5-1 and TRBJ2-1): KAGVTQTPRYLIKTRGQQVTLSCSPISGHRSVSWYQQTPGQGLQFLFEYFSETQRNKGNFPGRFSGRQFSNSRSEMNVSTLELGDSALYLCASSLATGLFYNEQFFGPGTRLTVL.

The chain carries TRBV10-3 and TRBJ1-3; maybe TRBD1 (6 bases). Trimming stripped 10 bases from V and 3 bases from J, with 16 bases between. Germline V CDR1 and CDR2: ENHRY, SYGVKD. The CDR3 consists of 14 residues. CDR3 sequence: CATTSTGNGNTIYF. CDR3 DNA: TGTGCCACTACAAGTACAGGGAATGGAAACACCATATATTTT.

The chain couples TRBV5-6 to TRBJ2-1; D gene unclear. The CDR3 sequence is 15 residues long. Trimming pared 3 bases from V and 1 base from J, leaving 11 bases between. The germline CDR1 and CDR2 sequences are SGHDT and YYEEEE. The CDR3 protein is CASSYGFPSYNEQFF. In nucleotides, the CDR3 is TGTGCCAGCAGCTACGGGTTTCCTTCCTACAATGAGCAGTTCTTC.

In this sample, this clone turned up a few times. The chain couples TRBV2 to TRBJ1-6; the D gene is possibly TRBD1 (6 bases). V was shortened by 7 bases and J by 10 bases, with 17 bases between the two germline ends. The germline CDR1 and CDR2 sequences are SNHLY and FYNNEI. CDR3 length equals 14 residues. The CDR3 DNA is TGTGCCAGCATTCTACAGGGATCTCACTCACCCCTCCACTTT. Protein: CASILQGSHSPLHF.